The sequence of this T cell receptor (beta chain) was determined in a study of blood T cell repertoires in COVID-19 (dated by TCRdb to 2020 to 2022). Study-wide context: The collaborator samples originated in the United States, Italy and Spain and spanned the acute and convalescent phases of COVID-19. The prospective study material was composed of cDNA or gDNA derived from T cells, B-cell-depleted T cells, or PBMCs. Nearly every sample came with metadata listing a de-identified subject ID, COVID-19 status, age in years and sex. The repertoires were made available in a free public database intended to serve as a resource for research on the immune response to SARS-CoV-2. HLA class I and class II types, where available, came from metadata supplied by the sample provider rather than from assay-based typing. Samples came from the ongoing ImmuneRACE study (first 160 participants) plus 1,254 subjects from 6 global collaborators. Deeply sampled blood TCRbeta repertoires from subjects exposed to, actively infected with, or recovered from COVID-19 were included in the dataset. The study at large found these results: The quantity of clinical and demographic metadata differed by source and by participant and was supplied without curation.

Whole blood was collected in K2EDTA tubes by collaborating institutions according to the institutions' own protocols. For TCRbeta analysis, collaborators shipped samples in one of three forms: frozen whole blood, isolated PBMCs, or DNA extracted from either of those sample types. About this clone: Its specific antigen is unknown. It has no much larger one-base neighbor in the sample; base qualities were not kept.

TCRbeta CDR3 regions were amplified from genomic DNA by means of the immunoSEQ Assay, a bias-controlled multiplex PCR. Concerning the study's data processing: Nucleated cell counts per sample were estimated from amplification of reference gene primers within the assay. To quantify the absolute abundance of each unique TCRbeta CDR3 rearrangement, sequence reads were collapsed and filtered. For each sample, productive Simpson clonality was calculated by taking the square root of Simpson's diversity index across productive rearrangements. TCRdb re-hosts the immuneACCESS table, in-frame sequences only. Its copies lack some clones; in the studies checked, an unresolved V gene accounts for under half of them, and the cause for the rest is not known. The D gene and trimming were derived from the DNA, and the V and J assignments and clone size from that table. The sample data list approximately 120,000 clones, and roughly 76% of these were observed just once. The leading ten clones occupy 8.5% to 12% of the sample.

The CDR3 spans 14 residues, from the cysteine through the phenylalanine. This entry keeps only the CDR3 DNA: 42 bases, framed from base 1. According to the germline V gene, CDR1 reads LGHNA and CDR2 reads YSLEER. The germline V and J ends show losses of 4 bases and 7 bases respectively, and no gene match explains 6 bases of the junction. The clonotype originates from a human donor in a cohort sampled during active COVID-19. The chain is assembled from TRBV4-3 and TRBJ2-7; a stretch of 11 junction bases matches TRBD1. The sequenced material came from peripheral blood. DNA sequence: TGCGCCAGCAGCCTAGGACAGGGGGCATGGGAGCAGTACTTC. Its product reads: CASSLGQGAWEQYF.